The entry below describes one T cell receptor (beta chain). This record belongs to a study of shared T cell receptors in the human thymus. Some clones are missing from TCRdb's copy, which holds only in-frame ones; the method was immunoSEQ multiplex PCR. Counted here are 640,000 or so clones, around 87% occurring once; the ten biggest clones make up 0.0094%. These data were also reused for a study on human thymus T cells. In that study: Highly overlapping thymic repertoires among unrelated individuals were reported in related research.

Source material: thymocytes. This TCR derives from a boy younger than two with a congenital heart defect.

The CDR3 nucleotides are TGTGCCAGTAGTATTGGCGAGGCCTACGAGCAGTACTTC. It translates to CASSIGEAYEQYF. V gene TRBV19 combines with J gene TRBJ2-7; D not resolved. CDR1 and CDR2 from the germline V gene are LNHDA and SQIVND (reference sequence). Deletions cut 3 bases from V and 2 bases from J, with 8 bases between. The CDR3 loop spans 13 amino acids.